This paragraph covers one T cell receptor (beta chain) sequence. Its antigen is unknown. These data belong to a study of beta chain features in type 1 diabetes. The CDR3 runs 14 residues. V lost 3 bases to trimming and J lost 7 bases; unmatched junction nucleotides: 9. Per germline, CDR1 SGDLS and CDR2 YYNGEE. General study points: Sequencing of cDNA might inflate the share of cells that strongly express TCR.

TCRB transcripts that were expressed got sequenced, as all of the isolated RNA had been reverse transcribed. Sequencing used immunoSEQ multiplex PCR; TCRdb keeps in-frame clones, though not all of them. The sample comprises some 400,000 clones, more than 12% of which are singletons, and around 0.02% rests with the top ten. The receptor comes from a woman younger than 35 in good health. The chain links TRBV9 to TRBJ2-7; 8 nucleotides agree with TRBD2. Material: naive CD4+ T cells from blood. The CDR3 region has the DNA TGTGCCAGCAGCGCGGCGGGAGGTTCGAAAGAGCAGTACTTC. Amino acids: CASSAAGGSKEQYF.